The clone carrying this TCR beta chain occurred once. A multiplex PCR was run with 60 Vbeta primers and 13 Jbeta primers. In the authors' workflow: Later analysis identified approximately 80 million unique TCR beta chains, 9 million to 12 million shared. TCRdb's copy holds only in-frame clones and misses some; the assay was immunoSEQ multiplex PCR. Clonal size and the V and J genes are those of that table, whereas D and trimming came from the DNA. There are 170,000 or so clones in the sample; around 80% occur only once, and around 0.69% lies in the top ten. The data were obtained in a study of cytomegalovirus exposure and HLA in healthy donors. V was clipped by 6 bases and J by 1 base; unmatched bases: 7. Germline lookup yields CDR1 MNHNY and CDR2 SVGAGI (reference sequence). This CDR3 has 16 amino acids.

V usage is TRBV6-6 and J usage is TRBJ1-5; 9 bases agree with TRBD1. This clonotype originated in a woman aged 40 to 50 in good health and CMV-seronegative. Sequencing input: PBMCs. CDR3 sequence (DNA): TGTGCCAGCAGACGACGGGGACAGGGAAGCAATCAGCCCCAGCATTTT. Amino acids: CASRRRGQGSNQPQHF.